This passage covers 5 T cell receptor beta chains from one sample sequenced in a study of cytomegalovirus exposure and HLA in healthy donors. Assay: immunoSEQ multiplex PCR; the TCRdb copy retains only in-frame clones and omits some. The sample includes about 65,000 clones, about 91% seen only once; the top ten take 1% to 1.5%. The sample consisted of PBMCs. The receptors stem from a woman aged 18 to 35 in good health and CMV-seronegative.

The J gene is TRBJ2-3, the V gene TRBV7-2; perhaps TRBD2 as D (6 bases). The V gene's germline CDR1 is SGHTA and CDR2 FQGNSA. CDR3 length: 14 amino acids. V dropped 3 bases and J dropped 4 bases, with 11 bases sitting between them. The CDR3 DNA reads as TGTGCCAGCAGCTTGGGGGGTCTCGCAGATACGCAGTATTTT. Protein: CASSLGGLADTQYF.

V usage is TRBV14 and J usage is TRBJ2-5, with D possibly matching TRBD1 (6 bases). V shed 1 base and J shed 5 bases, with 23 bases lying between them. This CDR3 is 18 amino acids long. Germline V CDR1 and CDR2: SGHDN, FVKESK. The CDR3 coding sequence is TGTGCCAGCAGCCAAGGAACTCGGCTCAGGGGTTGGTGGGAGACCCAGTACTTC. Protein: CASSQGTRLRGWWETQYF.

The chain employs TRBV14 and TRBJ1-1; D uncertain. This CDR3 has 11 residues. Germline-derived CDR1 and CDR2 are SGHDN and FVKESK. V dropped 1 base and J dropped 6 bases, with 3 bases sitting between them. The CDR3 reads CASSQVAEAFF. Written as DNA, the CDR3 is TGTGCCAGCAGCCAAGTCGCTGAAGCTTTCTTT.

The rearrangement links TRBV29-1 to TRBJ2-2; D gene unclear. The germline gives CDR1 SQVTM, CDR2 ANQGSEA. V was clipped by 1 base and J by 3 bases, with 6 bases between them. The CDR3 spans 13 residues. CDR3 sequence reads: CSVEGSDTGELFF. CDR3 DNA sequence: TGCAGCGTTGAAGGCAGCGACACCGGGGAGCTGTTTTTT.

The chain is built from TRBV19 and TRBJ2-1; maybe TRBD2 (5 bases). Per the germline V gene, CDR1 is LNHDA and CDR2 is SQIVND (reference sequence). Trimming shortened V by 1 base and J by 9 bases, and 16 bases separated the two germline ends. The CDR3 runs to 15 residues. CDR3 bases: TGTGCCAGTAGTATAGTGGGAGAGTGGATGGGTGAGCAGTTCTTC. Protein sequence: CASSIVGEWMGEQFF.